The rows below give T cell receptor beta chains drawn from one sample of a study of blood T cell repertoires in COVID-19. Assay: immunoSEQ multiplex PCR; the TCRdb copy retains only in-frame clones and omits some. The sample records approximately 190,000 clones, 83% being singletons. The sample taken for sequencing was peripheral blood. The receptors come from a woman aged 40 to 50 with acute or convalescent COVID-19. Both conserved end residues are part of each CDR3. The order of the fields is V gene, D gene, CDR3 length, J gene, CDR3 DNA, CDR3 protein. D genes are given only for firm matches.

TRBV11-2,NA,14,TRBJ2-7,TGTGCCAGCAGCTTAGCATATCTGGGAGGTGAGCAGTACTTC,CASSLAYLGGEQYF
TRBV12-3/TRBV12-4,NA,12,TRBJ1-2,TGTGCCAGCAGCCCGGTAGGCGGTGGCTACACCTTC,CASSPVGGGYTF
TRBV2,NA,15,TRBJ2-3,TGTGCCAGCAGTGAATTCGGGCAGGGACAAGATACGCAGTATTTT,CASSEFGQGQDTQYF
TRBV7-9,NA,14,TRBJ1-3,TGTGCCAGCAGCTTAGGGACCGGGGTCGACACCATATATTTT,CASSLGTGVDTIYF
TRBV7-8,NA,16,TRBJ1-5,TGTGCCAGCAGCTTAAGCCTTGTAACAGGGAAACAGCCCCAGCATTTT,CASSLSLVTGKQPQHF
TRBV7-2,TRBD1,15,TRBJ2-2,TGTGCCACCGAAGCCGGGGACAGTAACACCGGGGAGCTGTTTTTT,CATEAGDSNTGELFF
TRBV2,NA,13,TRBJ1-6,TGTGCCAGCAGAGCAGGTGGTGGTTATCCCCTCCACTTT,CASRAGGGYPLHF
TRBV18,TRBD1,20,TRBJ2-2,TGTGCCAGCTCACCACCGGGACAGGAGCGACACGACGCGAACACCGGGGAGCTGTTTTTT,CASSPPGQERHDANTGELFF
TRBV6-6,TRBD2,14,TRBJ2-1,TGTGCCAGCACCTCTAGCGGGGGGTATGTTGAGCAGTTCTTC,CASTSSGGYVEQFF
TRBV28,TRBD1,12,TRBJ1-1,TGTGCCAGCATTCAGGGGGCTACTGAAGCTTTCTTT,CASIQGATEAFF